This T cell receptor (beta chain) was captured by sequencing in a study of neurological immune-mediated disorders. About the study: Multiple sclerosis patients (n of about 34) included some 30 with relapsing-remitting and 3 with secondary progressive disease. Study outcomes and limitations: Whereas HTLV-1-associated myelopathy showed the most TCR clonal expansion, multiple sclerosis showed the least, with levels below those of healthy controls.

V lost 4 bases to trimming and J lost 6 bases; unmatched junction nucleotides: 3. The CDR3 contains 14 residues. Per germline, CDR1 LGHDT and CDR2 YNNKEL (reference sequence). TCRdb recomputed calls from the 5' RACE reads with MiXCR, one row per CDR3 protein. The sample carries more than 75,000 distinct CDR3 sequences, about 5% recorded once. This clonotype was picked up many times. Its antigen is undetermined. This chain connects TRBV3-1 to TRBJ2-4; 10 bases agree with TRBD1. Sequencing was carried out using PBMCs. The receptor was derived from a woman in her thirties with multiple sclerosis. CDR3: CASSLGTGVNIQYF. The CDR3 DNA reads TGTGCCAGCAGCCTGGGGACAGGGGTAAACATTCAGTACTTC.